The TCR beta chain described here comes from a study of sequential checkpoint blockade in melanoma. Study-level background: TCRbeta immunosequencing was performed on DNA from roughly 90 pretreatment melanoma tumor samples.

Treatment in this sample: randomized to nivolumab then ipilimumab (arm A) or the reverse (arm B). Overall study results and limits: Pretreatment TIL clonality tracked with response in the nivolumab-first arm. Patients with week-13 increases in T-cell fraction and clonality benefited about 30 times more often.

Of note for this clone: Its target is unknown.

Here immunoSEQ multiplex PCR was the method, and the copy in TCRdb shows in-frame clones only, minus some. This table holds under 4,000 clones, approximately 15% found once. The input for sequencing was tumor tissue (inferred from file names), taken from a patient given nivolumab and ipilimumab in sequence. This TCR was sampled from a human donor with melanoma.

The CDR3 protein is CASSHRDSRNEQFF. The CDR3 nucleotides read TGCGCCAGCAGCCACCGGGACTCCCGCAATGAGCAGTTCTTC. V usage is TRBV5-1 and J usage is TRBJ2-1; perhaps TRBD2 as D (6 bases). Trimming cost V 4 bases and J 6 bases, with 14 bases left between them. CDR1 and CDR2 (germline): SGHRS, YFSETQ. CDR3 size: 14 residues.